This is a list of T cell receptor beta chains from one sample in a study of blood T cell repertoires in COVID-19. Some clones are missing from TCRdb's copy, which holds only in-frame ones; the method was immunoSEQ multiplex PCR. The sample has fewer than 20,000 clones, roughly 93% seen once. What was sequenced was peripheral blood. These TCRs come from a human donor in a cohort sampled during active COVID-19. The CDR3 runs from the conserved cysteine through the conserved F or W. D genes are given only for firm matches. Size is omitted from some rows. Given values are once, few, many or a class for expanded clones.

v_gene: TRBV7-8; d_gene: .; abundance: few; j_gene: TRBJ2-7; CDR3aa: CASSLSGYEQYF; CDR3nt: TGTGCCAGCAGCTTATCAGGCTACGAGCAGTACTTC
v_gene: TRBV27; d_gene: .; abundance: .; j_gene: TRBJ2-6; CDR3aa: CASSRRTGTGANVLTF; CDR3nt: TGTGCCAGCAGTCGAAGAACAGGAACTGGGGCCAACGTCCTGACTTTC
v_gene: TRBV5-1; d_gene: TRBD2; abundance: once; j_gene: TRBJ2-1; CDR3aa: CASSSRTSGGSSYNEQFF; CDR3nt: TGCGCCAGCAGCTCGCGGACTAGCGGGGGGTCCTCCTACAATGAGCAGTTCTTC
v_gene: TRBV7-2; d_gene: TRBD2; abundance: .; j_gene: TRBJ2-1; CDR3aa: CASSLAPGLAGREQFF; CDR3nt: TGTGCCAGCAGCTTAGCCCCGGGACTAGCGGGACGTGAGCAGTTCTTC
v_gene: TRBV18; d_gene: .; abundance: medium-sized; j_gene: TRBJ2-3; CDR3aa: CASSLIPGTVTDTQYF; CDR3nt: TGTGCCAGCTCCCTTATCCCGGGAACCGTCACAGATACGCAGTATTTT
v_gene: TRBV7-2; d_gene: TRBD1; abundance: .; j_gene: TRBJ2-4; CDR3aa: CASSTTGTGVRNIQYF; CDR3nt: TGTGCCAGCAGCACGACCGGGACAGGGGTTAGAAACATTCAGTACTTC
v_gene: TRBV11-2; d_gene: .; abundance: .; j_gene: TRBJ1-3; CDR3aa: CASSSDSFSGNTIYF; CDR3nt: TGTGCCAGCAGCTCGGACAGCTTCTCTGGAAACACCATATATTTT
v_gene: TRBV4-2; d_gene: .; abundance: .; j_gene: TRBJ2-3; CDR3aa: CASSQEVSGDTQYF; CDR3nt: TGTGCCAGCAGCCAAGAGGTGTCCGGGGATACGCAGTATTTT
v_gene: TRBV27; d_gene: TRBD2; abundance: .; j_gene: TRBJ2-3; CDR3aa: CASSLSRLAGPADTQYF; CDR3nt: TGTGCCAGCAGTTTGTCAAGACTAGCGGGACCCGCAGATACGCAGTATTTT
v_gene: TRBV7-3; d_gene: .; abundance: .; j_gene: TRBJ2-3; CDR3aa: CASSLQGRGDTQYF; CDR3nt: TGTGCCAGCAGCCTTCAGGGCCGCGGTGATACGCAGTATTTT
v_gene: TRBV5-6; d_gene: TRBD1; abundance: once; j_gene: TRBJ2-7; CDR3aa: CASSRGTGFYEQYF; CDR3nt: TGTGCCAGCAGCAGGGGGACAGGATTCTACGAGCAGTACTTC
v_gene: TRBV7-9; d_gene: .; abundance: .; j_gene: TRBJ2-7; CDR3aa: CASSLGAAEQYF; CDR3nt: TGTGCCAGCAGCTTAGGGGCTGCCGAGCAGTACTTC
v_gene: TRBV27; d_gene: TRBD2; abundance: .; j_gene: TRBJ2-5; CDR3aa: CASSSLAGGPKTQYF; CDR3nt: TGTGCCAGCAGTTCACTAGCGGGGGGGCCCAAGACCCAGTACTTC
v_gene: TRBV19; d_gene: .; abundance: .; j_gene: TRBJ1-2; CDR3aa: CASSPGTSIGYTF; CDR3nt: TGTGCCAGTAGTCCCGGGACATCTATTGGCTACACCTTC
v_gene: TRBV10-3; d_gene: TRBD2; abundance: .; j_gene: TRBJ2-3; CDR3aa: CAISEESGRPTDTQYF; CDR3nt: TGTGCCATCAGTGAGGAGAGCGGGAGGCCCACAGATACGCAGTATTTT
v_gene: TRBV9; d_gene: .; abundance: .; j_gene: TRBJ1-2; CDR3aa: CASSVQAQGSHGYTF; CDR3nt: TGTGCCAGCAGCGTACAAGCCCAGGGGTCCCATGGCTACACCTTC
v_gene: TRBV29-1; d_gene: TRBD1; abundance: .; j_gene: TRBJ2-7; CDR3aa: CSALTGVEQYF; CDR3nt: TGCAGCGCCTTAACAGGGGTCGAGCAGTACTTC
v_gene: TRBV19; d_gene: .; abundance: .; j_gene: TRBJ2-2; CDR3aa: CASRRGSNTGELFF; CDR3nt: TGTGCCAGCAGGAGGGGCTCGAACACCGGGGAGCTGTTTTTT
v_gene: TRBV4-2; d_gene: TRBD1; abundance: .; j_gene: TRBJ2-7; CDR3aa: CASSQDPGQGYEQYF; CDR3nt: TGTGCCAGCAGCCAGGACCCGGGACAGGGCTACGAGCAGTACTTC
v_gene: TRBV7-8; d_gene: .; abundance: .; j_gene: TRBJ2-7; CDR3aa: CASSFSSSGAGYEQYF; CDR3nt: TGTGCCAGCAGCTTTTCTAGCAGCGGTGCGGGCTACGAGCAGTACTTC
v_gene: TRBV3-1/TRBV3-2; d_gene: TRBD1; abundance: few; j_gene: TRBJ2-7; CDR3aa: CASSHPWATGGTYEQYF; CDR3nt: TGTGCCAGCAGCCATCCCTGGGCGACAGGGGGAACCTACGAGCAGTACTTC
v_gene: TRBV3-1/TRBV3-2; d_gene: TRBD2; abundance: .; j_gene: TRBJ2-5; CDR3aa: CASSDTSGEFQETQYF; CDR3nt: TGTGCCAGCAGCGATACTAGCGGAGAGTTTCAAGAGACCCAGTACTTC
v_gene: TRBV27; d_gene: .; abundance: few; j_gene: TRBJ2-1; CDR3aa: CASSSSPRGAYNEQFF; CDR3nt: TGTGCCAGCAGTTCCTCCCCCAGGGGTGCCTACAATGAGCAGTTCTTC
v_gene: TRBV7-2; d_gene: .; abundance: .; j_gene: TRBJ1-6; CDR3aa: CAGGLEYNSPLHF; CDR3nt: TGTGCCGGTGGACTGGAATATAATTCACCCCTCCACTTT
v_gene: TRBV27; d_gene: .; abundance: .; j_gene: TRBJ1-5; CDR3aa: CASSPARSNQPQHF; CDR3nt: TGTGCCAGCAGTCCCGCACGGAGCAATCAGCCCCAGCATTTT
v_gene: TRBV30; d_gene: TRBD2; abundance: .; j_gene: TRBJ2-3; CDR3aa: CAWSVQRLAGGVTDTQYF; CDR3nt: TGTGCCTGGAGTGTACAACGACTAGCGGGGGGGGTCACAGATACGCAGTATTTT
v_gene: TRBV7-8; d_gene: .; abundance: .; j_gene: TRBJ2-2; CDR3aa: CASSPLRGGKNTGELFF; CDR3nt: TGTGCCAGCAGCCCTCTCCGTGGCGGGAAGAACACCGGGGAGCTGTTTTTT
v_gene: TRBV5-8; d_gene: TRBD2; abundance: .; j_gene: TRBJ2-2; CDR3aa: CASSFGTGRSTGELFF; CDR3nt: TGTGCCAGCAGCTTCGGGACCGGGAGGAGCACCGGGGAGCTGTTTTTT
v_gene: TRBV28; d_gene: .; abundance: .; j_gene: TRBJ2-2; CDR3aa: CASSLGLRGELFF; CDR3nt: TGTGCCAGCAGTTTAGGACTTCGGGGGGAGCTGTTTTTT
v_gene: TRBV19; d_gene: .; abundance: .; j_gene: TRBJ2-2; CDR3aa: CASSIDRLAPGELFF; CDR3nt: TGTGCCAGTAGTATAGATCGTCTAGCGCCCGGGGAGCTGTTTTTT
v_gene: TRBV28; d_gene: TRBD1; abundance: .; j_gene: TRBJ1-2; CDR3aa: CASSPSPLRDRGLRGYTF; CDR3nt: TGTGCCAGCAGTCCCTCCCCACTTAGGGACAGGGGGCTCCGTGGCTACACCTTC
v_gene: TRBV30; d_gene: .; abundance: .; j_gene: TRBJ1-1; CDR3aa: CAWSLQLNTEAFF; CDR3nt: TGTGCCTGGAGTTTACAGTTGAACACTGAAGCTTTCTTT
v_gene: TRBV19; d_gene: .; abundance: .; j_gene: TRBJ1-5; CDR3aa: CASTGGPWRTSNQPQHF; CDR3nt: TGTGCCAGTACCGGTGGCCCATGGAGGACTAGCAATCAGCCCCAGCATTTT
v_gene: TRBV29-1; d_gene: TRBD1; abundance: .; j_gene: TRBJ2-7; CDR3aa: CSVEERRDREKLSSYEQYF; CDR3nt: TGCAGCGTTGAAGAAAGGAGGGACAGGGAAAAACTCTCATCCTACGAGCAGTACTTC
v_gene: TRBV6-2/TRBV6-3; d_gene: .; abundance: .; j_gene: TRBJ2-7; CDR3aa: CASSQPSRAYEQYF; CDR3nt: TGTGCCAGCAGTCAACCTTCCAGGGCCTACGAGCAGTACTTC
v_gene: TRBV6-5; d_gene: .; abundance: .; j_gene: TRBJ1-2; CDR3aa: CASSSRGVGPDYGYTF; CDR3nt: TGTGCCAGCAGTTCACGGGGGGTTGGCCCGGACTATGGCTACACCTTC
v_gene: TRBV27; d_gene: TRBD1; abundance: .; j_gene: TRBJ1-2; CDR3aa: CASSSSRGFYGYTF; CDR3nt: TGTGCCAGCAGTTCAAGCAGGGGGTTCTATGGCTACACCTTC
v_gene: TRBV5-1; d_gene: TRBD2; abundance: .; j_gene: TRBJ2-2; CDR3aa: CASSPLAGVDTGELFF; CDR3nt: TGCGCCAGCAGCCCTTTAGCGGGGGTGGACACCGGGGAGCTGTTTTTT
v_gene: TRBV7-3; d_gene: .; abundance: .; j_gene: TRBJ1-2; CDR3aa: CASSPEGVYGYTF; CDR3nt: TGTGCCAGCAGCCCAGAGGGCGTCTATGGCTACACCTTC
v_gene: TRBV2; d_gene: .; abundance: .; j_gene: TRBJ1-5; CDR3aa: CASTGRRGSNQPQHF; CDR3nt: TGTGCCAGCACGGGGCGGCGGGGGAGCAATCAGCCCCAGCATTTT
v_gene: TRBV6-5; d_gene: .; abundance: .; j_gene: TRBJ1-2; CDR3aa: CASRGWGDGYTF; CDR3nt: TGTGCCAGCAGAGGTTGGGGCGATGGCTACACCTTC
v_gene: TRBV18; d_gene: TRBD2; abundance: .; j_gene: TRBJ2-3; CDR3aa: CASSRNQRGGTDTQYF; CDR3nt: TGTGCCAGCTCCCGTAACCAGCGGGGGGGCACAGATACGCAGTATTTT
v_gene: TRBV19; d_gene: TRBD2; abundance: .; j_gene: TRBJ2-2; CDR3aa: CASSLAGNHLTGELFF; CDR3nt: TGTGCCAGTAGTCTAGCGGGAAACCACCTCACCGGGGAGCTGTTTTTT
v_gene: TRBV5-5; d_gene: .; abundance: .; j_gene: TRBJ1-1; CDR3aa: CASSLAIVGNTEAFF; CDR3nt: TGTGCCAGCAGCTTGGCCATCGTCGGGAACACTGAAGCTTTCTTT
v_gene: TRBV19; d_gene: TRBD2; abundance: .; j_gene: TRBJ2-1; CDR3aa: CASSSGLAANNEQFF; CDR3nt: TGTGCCAGTAGTTCGGGACTAGCAGCCAACAATGAGCAGTTCTTC